Below, 20 T cell receptor beta chains from the same sample are listed, as sequenced in a study of identifying expanded T cells in peripheral blood. The table came from immunoSEQ multiplex PCR; TCRdb's copy has only in-frame clones and leaves some out. The data hold over 70,000 clones, with 70% to 90% observed a single time. Source material: blood. All receptors come from a person between 18 and 75 years old in good health.

The rearrangement joins TRBV30 to TRBJ2-7, with TRBD2 identical over 8 bases. The V gene end was trimmed by 3 bases and the J gene end by 5 bases; junction bases not matched to a gene: 9. Germline V gene lookup returns CDR1 GTSNPN and CDR2 SVGIG (reference sequence). The length of the CDR3 is 14 residues. Here the CDR3 DNA reads TGTGCCTGGAGCGGGGGGGCGCGTTACCACGAGCAGTACTTC. Translated: CAWSGGARYHEQYF.

The chain is built from TRBV28 and TRBJ1-3, with a possible D match to TRBD1 (6 bases). V was trimmed by 6 bases and J by 0 bases, leaving 15 bases between them. This CDR3 comprises 16 residues. Germline values: CDR1 MDHEN, CDR2 SYDVKM. CDR3 sequence reads: CASRGGALASGNTIYF. CDR3 bases: TGTGCCAGCAGAGGGGGGGCCCTCGCCTCTGGAAACACCATATATTTT.

J is TRBJ2-3 and V is TRBV5-1; TRBD2 aligns across 10 bases. With 4 bases clipped from V and 3 bases from J, the junction kept 11 bases outside the gene matches. Germline V gives CDR1 SGHRS, CDR2 YFSETQ. The CDR3 loop spans 17 amino acids. CDR3 protein: CASSTEGLAYGTDTQYF. The DNA for the CDR3 is TGCGCCAGCAGCACGGAGGGACTAGCGTATGGGACAGATACGCAGTATTTT.

This clone was found a few times. The rearrangement joins TRBV5-6 to TRBJ1-2; possibly TRBD1 for D (5 bases). V shed 0 bases and J shed 6 bases, with 9 bases lying between them. Per the germline V gene, CDR1 is SGHDT and CDR2 is YYEEEE. This CDR3 comprises 13 residues. CDR3 nucleotide sequence: TGTGCCAGCAGCTTGGCGACAGTTAATGGCTACACCTTC. The encoded protein is CASSLATVNGYTF.

The V gene is TRBV5-6, the J gene TRBJ1-2; D gene ambiguous. Germline V gene lookup returns CDR1 SGHDT and CDR2 YYEEEE. V was clipped by 0 bases and J by 4 bases, with 10 bases between them. CDR3 length: 14 residues. CDR3 sequence reads: CASSLDASGYGYTF. The CDR3 DNA reads as TGTGCCAGCAGCTTGGACGCCTCGGGCTATGGCTACACCTTC.

The genes are TRBV27 and TRBJ2-7; D is unclear. CDR3 length: 15 amino acids. With 1 base removed from V and 2 bases from J, the gap between germline ends came to 12 bases. Germline V gene data show CDR1 as MNHEY and CDR2 as SMNVEV (reference sequence). CDR3 amino acids: CASSLWNSQPYEQYF. Here the CDR3 DNA reads TGTGCCAGCAGTTTATGGAACAGCCAGCCCTACGAGCAGTACTTC.

This chain links TRBV4-3 with TRBJ2-7; D is perhaps TRBD1 or TRBD2 (6 bases each). Germline V gene data show CDR1 as LGHNA and CDR2 as YSLEER. Trimming took off 0 bases at V and 2 bases at J, with 20 bases between the two ends. The CDR3 sequence is 18 residues long. CDR3 nucleotide sequence: TGCGCCAGCAGCCAAGAACCGGTCGGGGGCGTCTCCGCCTACGAGCAGTACTTC. Residues: CASSQEPVGGVSAYEQYF.

The chain combines TRBV7-6 with TRBJ1-6; a possible D gene is TRBD1 (5 bases). V shed 2 bases and J shed 6 bases, with 11 bases lying between them. This CDR3 spans 15 amino acids. CDR1 is SGHVS, CDR2 FNYEAQ, per germline. The CDR3 region is CASSLFPGINSPLHF. CDR3 coding DNA: TGTGCCAGCAGCTTATTCCCAGGGATTAATTCACCCCTCCACTTT.

This chain joins TRBV5-4 and TRBJ1-2; D call uncertain. This CDR3 contains 13 residues. Germline V gene data show CDR1 as SGHNT and CDR2 as YYREEE (reference sequence). Trimming left V 3 bases short and J 4 bases short, with 10 bases between. The CDR3 reads CASSYLDSYGYTF. The CDR3 DNA sequence: TGTGCCAGCAGCTATCTGGACTCCTATGGCTACACCTTC.

This chain uses TRBV6-6 with TRBJ2-5; 10 nucleotides match TRBD1. V trimming: 6 bases; J trimming: 5 bases; junction bases outside the gene matches: 6. The CDR3 length is 14 residues. Germline CDR1 is MNHNY and CDR2 is SVGAGI (reference sequence). Here the CDR3 reads CASSRGQGMETQYF. For the CDR3, the DNA is TGTGCCAGCAGCCGGGGACAGGGGATGGAGACCCAGTACTTC.

Here the CDR3 DNA reads TGTGCCATCAGTGAGTATACAGGGTCGTCTGGGGCCAACGTCCTGACTTTC. This encodes CAISEYTGSSGANVLTF. This chain uses TRBV10-3 with TRBJ2-6, with D possibly matching TRBD1 (6 bases). This CDR3 is built from 17 residues. The germline V gene has CDR1 ENHRY and CDR2 SYGVKD. The V gene lost 1 base and the J gene lost 1 base, with 11 bases spanning the gap.

The V and J genes are TRBV5-1 and TRBJ2-1, with a possible D match to TRBD1 (5 bases). V lost 4 bases to trimming and J lost 3 bases, with 11 bases between them. The CDR3 consists of 14 residues. Germline CDR1 reads SGHRS; CDR2 reads YFSETQ. CDR3 sequence reads: CASSPGQSYNEQFF. The CDR3 bases are TGCGCCAGCAGCCCCGGACAAAGCTACAATGAGCAGTTCTTC.

The chain joins TRBV4-3 to TRBJ1-5; possibly TRBD1 for D (6 bases). The germline V and J ends were trimmed by 0 bases and 4 bases, with 16 bases remaining between them. The CDR3 length is 17 residues. Per germline, CDR1 LGHNA and CDR2 YSLEER. The CDR3 sequence is CASSQEGSGAGNQPQHF. The DNA for the CDR3 is TGCGCCAGCAGCCAAGAGGGGTCAGGGGCAGGGAATCAGCCCCAGCATTTT.

This clone has just one count. The CDR3 region has the DNA TGTGCCAGCAGCGGACAGGGGGGATCCTACGAGCAGTACTTC. Translated, it gives CASSGQGGSYEQYF. This chain joins TRBV6-1 and TRBJ2-7, with 10 bases that match TRBD1. This CDR3 has 14 residues. Germline loops: CDR1 MNHNS, CDR2 SASEGT. With V trimmed by 6 bases and J by 1 base, 3 bases remained unmatched.

This clone was detected only a few times. J is TRBJ1-4 and V is TRBV5-1; TRBD1 might be the D (6 bases). Germline V lookup: CDR1 SGHRS, CDR2 YFSETQ. V was pared by 2 bases and J by 6 bases, with 11 bases between. This CDR3 contains 14 residues. The CDR3, as DNA: TGCGCCAGCAGCTTAGGGCCAGGGGATGAAAAACTGTTTTTT. Its protein is CASSLGPGDEKLFF.

A remark on this clone: A read error may account for a junction end that differs from germline. This rearrangement joins TRBV29-1 to TRBJ2-7; 10 bases fit TRBD2. From germline, CDR1 is SQVTM and CDR2 ANQGSEA. The CDR3 totals 12 residues. The CDR3 reads CSVDTGSGGLLF. The CDR3 coding sequence is TGCAGCGTTGACACGGGTAGCGGGGGGTTACTCTTC.

The chain recombines TRBV2 with TRBJ2-7; 10 bases line up with TRBD1. Germline V gives CDR1 SNHLY, CDR2 FYNNEI. J lost 3 bases, V lost 6 bases, and 11 bases had no gene match. The CDR3 sequence is 16 residues long. The CDR3 coding sequence is TGTGCCAGCAGCGCCGGGACAGGGGACAGACTCTACGAGCAGTACTTC. The encoded protein is CASSAGTGDRLYEQYF.

This clone was observed once. The chain is built from TRBV7-9 and TRBJ1-4, with TRBD1 identical over 12 bases. The CDR3 is 17 amino acids. V dropped 3 bases and J dropped 6; count of bases not matched to a gene: 8. Germline V CDR1 and CDR2: SEHNR, FQNEAQ (reference sequence). The CDR3 DNA is TGTGCCAGCAGCTTGGGACAGGGGGCGATGGGTGATGAAAAACTGTTTTTT. Amino acids: CASSLGQGAMGDEKLFF.

The chain joins TRBV6-5 to TRBJ2-6, with D hard to call. This CDR3 is 15 amino acids long. V lost 2 bases and J 0 bases, leaving 5 bases between the germline ends. Germline CDR1 MNHEY, CDR2 SVGAGI. CDR3 region: CASSYHGSGANVLTF. For the CDR3, the DNA is TGTGCCAGCAGTTACCATGGCTCTGGGGCCAACGTCCTGACTTTC.

CDR3 sequence: CASSRRRYDPGQGGETQYF. The CDR3 region has the DNA TGTGCCAGCAGCCGACGACGATACGACCCGGGACAGGGCGGGGAGACCCAGTACTTC. The rearrangement joins TRBV13 to TRBJ2-5, with 9 bases that match TRBD1. Germline V gene lookup returns CDR1 PRHDT and CDR2 FYEKMQ (reference sequence). V shed 5 bases and J 5 bases; nucleotides not matched to a gene: 21. This CDR3 is 19 amino acids long.